Below are 25 T cell receptor beta chains sequenced from a single sample in a study of blood T cell repertoires in COVID-19. TCRdb's table, derived via immunoSEQ multiplex PCR, lists solely in-frame clones and lacks some. The sample records some 390,000 clones, more than 80% being singletons. Sequencing was done on a sample of PBMCs or T cells enriched from blood (not recorded which). The source of these receptors is a young man who had recovered from COVID-19.

The chain has TRBV19 and TRBJ1-1; D possibly corresponds to TRBD1 (5 bases). The ends were cut back, 6 bases at V and 4 bases at J, with 12 bases in the middle. This CDR3 comprises 13 residues. Germline lookup yields CDR1 LNHDA and CDR2 SQIVND (reference sequence). DNA for the CDR3: TGTGCCAGTAGATCGGGGGGAGGCACTGAAGCTTTCTTT. Translating it yields CASRSGGGTEAFF.

This clone occurred a few times. V and J are TRBV30 and TRBJ1-5, with 9 bases aligning to TRBD1. In germline, CDR1 is GTSNPN, CDR2 SVGIG (reference sequence). With V trimmed by 0 bases and J by 7 bases, 7 bases remained unmatched. The CDR3 runs to 15 residues. The CDR3 nucleotides read TGTGCCTGGAGTGTTGAACAGGGGGCCGCCCAGCCCCAGCATTTT. This translates into CAWSVEQGAAQPQHF.

The chain couples TRBV6-2 or TRBV6-3 to TRBJ1-3; D gene ambiguous. The CDR3 is 14 residues long. The germline V gene has CDR1 MNHEY and CDR2 SVGEGT. V shed 3 bases and J shed 2 bases, with 8 bases lying between them. This CDR3 is CASSYFEAGNTIYF. The CDR3 DNA is TGTGCCAGCAGTTATTTCGAGGCTGGAAACACCATATATTTT.

The V call is TRBV6-5, the J call TRBJ1-2; D gene uncertain. V was clipped by 5 bases and J by 4 bases, with 17 bases between them. This CDR3 comprises 15 residues. Germline V gene lookup returns CDR1 MNHEY and CDR2 SVGAGI. CDR3 bases: TGTGCCAGCAGTCCAGGTCCTGTGGCCGGCTATGGCTACACCTTC. Translation: CASSPGPVAGYGYTF.

The sample holds a few counts of this clone. This sequence joins TRBV5-8 and TRBJ2-3, with D perhaps matching TRBD2 (5 bases). The CDR3 spans 13 residues. Germline V lookup: CDR1 SGHTS, CDR2 YDEGEE. The V end was cut by 3 bases, the J end by 6 bases, with 11 bases between. The CDR3 spells CASSSQDWDTQYF. The CDR3 DNA sequence: TGTGCCAGCAGCTCCCAGGACTGGGATACGCAGTATTTT. Full variable domain (missing parts from reference TRBV5-8 and TRBJ2-3): EAGVTQSPTHLIKTRGQQATLRCSPISGHTSVYWYQQALGLGLQFLLWYDEGEERNRGNFPPRFSGRQFPNYSSELNVNALELEDSALYLCASSSQDWDTQYFGPGTRLTVL.

The rearrangement links TRBV7-9 to TRBJ1-5; tentative D call: TRBD1 (5 bases). The CDR3 length is 18 residues. V shed 0 bases and J shed 2 bases, with 17 bases lying between them. Germline V gene data show CDR1 as SEHNR and CDR2 as FQNEAQ (reference sequence). The CDR3 spells CASSLAPGQGEGNQPQHF. The DNA of the CDR3 is TGTGCCAGCAGCTTAGCGCCAGGGCAGGGTGAGGGCAATCAGCCCCAGCATTTT.

This sequence joins TRBV5-6 and TRBJ2-7, with D perhaps matching TRBD2 (7 bases). The V gene's germline CDR1 is SGHDT and CDR2 YYEEEE. CDR3 length: 13 amino acids. V lost 4 bases and J 12 bases, leaving 20 bases between the germline ends. The CDR3 region has the DNA TGTGCCAGCAGCGGTGGCGCGGGGGCAAACCGGTACTTC. It yields the protein CASSGGAGANRYF.

The chain has TRBV12-3 or TRBV12-4 and TRBJ1-3, with D tentatively TRBD1 (6 bases). Trimming shortened V by 8 bases and J by 4 bases, and 12 bases separated the two germline ends. The CDR3 spans 13 residues. Written as DNA, the CDR3 is TGTGCCAGCCGAGGGGGAAACGGAAACACCATATATTTT. This encodes CASRGGNGNTIYF.

The chain employs TRBV9 and TRBJ2-3, with 16 bases that match TRBD2. Germline loops: CDR1 SGDLS, CDR2 YYNGEE. The CDR3 loop spans 16 amino acids. Losses at the gene ends were 3 bases for V and 4 bases for J; bases not matched to a gene: 2. The CDR3 sequence is CASSGGLAGGSDTQYF. Written as DNA, the CDR3 is TGTGCCAGCAGCGGGGGACTAGCGGGAGGGTCAGATACGCAGTATTTT.

This clone is a singleton in its sample. The chain uses TRBV5-6 and TRBJ1-2; a possible D gene is TRBD1 (5 bases). Trimming took off 5 bases at V and 2 bases at J, with 7 bases between the two ends. This CDR3 spans 12 amino acids. Germline assignment: CDR1 SGHDT and CDR2 YYEEEE. The CDR3 DNA follows: TGTGCCAGCAGTAACAGGAACTATGGCTACACCTTC. This sequence encodes CASSNRNYGYTF.

This chain connects TRBV5-4 to TRBJ1-2; 7 nucleotides line up with TRBD1. CDR1 is SGHNT, CDR2 YYREEE, per germline (reference sequence). The ends lost 1 base at V and 2 bases at J; junction bases unmatched: 2. The CDR3 loop spans 14 amino acids. CDR3 loop: CASSLNRGNYGYTF. The DNA for the CDR3 is TGTGCCAGCAGCTTGAACAGGGGAAACTATGGCTACACCTTC.

This chain joins TRBV29-1 and TRBJ1-2, with TRBD1 as a possible D gene (6 bases). Trimming removed 8 bases from V and 5 bases from J, with 18 bases in between. Germline V gene data show CDR1 as SQVTM and CDR2 as ANQGSEA. The CDR3 contains 13 residues. CDR3 loop: CSSGMGQGYGYTF. The CDR3 bases are TGCAGCTCTGGGATGGGCCAGGGGTATGGCTACACCTTC.

This chain connects TRBV6-5 to TRBJ1-6; 8 bases line up with TRBD1. The V gene's germline CDR1 is MNHEY and CDR2 SVGAGI. Losses at the gene ends were 4 bases for V and 4 bases for J; bases not matched to a gene: 3. The CDR3 length is 15 residues. CDR3 region: CASSWGQEYNSPLHF. In nucleotides, the CDR3 is TGTGCCAGCAGTTGGGGACAGGAGTATAATTCACCCCTCCACTTT.

The chain has TRBV9 and TRBJ1-4; 7 bases map to TRBD1. CDR1 is SGDLS, CDR2 YYNGEE, per germline. J was trimmed by 8 bases and V by 0 bases; bases with no gene match: 7. The CDR3 length is 15 residues. CDR3 sequence (DNA): TGTGCCAGCAGCGTAGACGGGACAGCGAGCGAAAAACTGTTTTTT. This translates into CASSVDGTASEKLFF.

The DNA of the CDR3 is TGTGCCAGCAGCGTTCAACTAGCGGGAGTGGAGGAGCAGTACTTC. Protein: CASSVQLAGVEEQYF. The chain uses TRBV28 and TRBJ2-7; 11 nucleotides line up with TRBD2. The V segment lost 6 bases and the J segment 7 bases; nucleotides outside the gene matches: 11. This CDR3 is 15 amino acids long. From germline, CDR1 is MDHEN and CDR2 SYDVKM.

This chain links TRBV24-1 with TRBJ2-1, with 12 bases matching TRBD2. The CDR3 is made up of 17 amino acids. Germline V lookup: CDR1 KGHDR, CDR2 SFDVKD. V was clipped by 4 bases and J by 7 bases; unmatched bases: 10. CDR3 amino acids: CATSDPNLAGGRNEQFF. CDR3 sequence (DNA): TGTGCCACCAGTGACCCGAACCTAGCGGGAGGGAGAAATGAGCAGTTCTTC.

The chain couples TRBV28 to TRBJ1-4; 8 positions match TRBD1. Germline V gene lookup returns CDR1 MDHEN and CDR2 SYDVKM. This CDR3 spans 13 amino acids. Unmatched junction bases numbered 8, after V lost 7 bases and J lost 10 bases. DNA for the CDR3: TGTGCCAGCATGAGCCCAGGGGGCGGAAAACTGTTTTTT. This codes for CASMSPGGGKLFF.

The chain is built from TRBV5-1 and TRBJ2-1, with 7 bases fitting TRBD2. The germline V gene has CDR1 SGHRS and CDR2 YFSETQ. The CDR3 is 15 amino acids. After removal of 7 bases from V and 3 bases from J, the junction contained 10 bases not matched to a gene. The DNA of the CDR3 is TGCGCCAGCGGTCCCGGGACTAACAACTACAATGAGCAGTTCTTC. It codes for CASGPGTNNYNEQFF.

V usage is TRBV2 and J usage is TRBJ1-3; 8 bases agree with TRBD1. The CDR3 is 12 amino acids. Looked up from germline, CDR1 is SNHLY and CDR2 is FYNNEI. With V trimmed by 7 bases and J by 8 bases, 4 bases remained unmatched. The CDR3 coding sequence is TGTGCCAGCAAAGACAGGGGATACACCATATATTTT. Translation: CASKDRGYTIYF.

This clone was counted once. The rearrangement joins TRBV2 to TRBJ2-7; 14 bases agree with TRBD2. J was trimmed by 5 bases and V by 5 bases; bases with no gene match: 11. CDR1 SNHLY and CDR2 FYNNEI come from the germline V gene. This CDR3 has 17 residues. The CDR3 loop reads CASSTGLAGVRGDEQYF. DNA of the CDR3: TGTGCCAGCAGTACGGGACTAGCGGGAGTTCGGGGGGACGAGCAGTACTTC.

This chain uses TRBV18 with TRBJ2-3, with 9 bases lining up with TRBD2. The V gene's germline CDR1 is KGHSH and CDR2 LQKENI. V lost 2 bases and J lost 0; bases outside the gene matches: 3. The CDR3 has 16 amino acids. The CDR3 DNA reads TGTGCCAGCTCACCAAAGCTAGCGGGGAGCACAGATACGCAGTATTTT. This encodes CASSPKLAGSTDTQYF.

The chain couples TRBV6-5 to TRBJ2-5, with 9 nucleotides matching TRBD1. CDR3 size: 15 residues. V gave up 5 bases and J gave up 2 bases; unmatched junction bases: 6. Germline CDR1 and CDR2: MNHEY and SVGAGI. The CDR3 DNA is TGTGCCAGCAGTCACGGACAGGGGAGTCAAGAGACCCAGTACTTC. Translating gives CASSHGQGSQETQYF.

The V and J genes are TRBV2 and TRBJ1-2, with TRBD1 matching over 7 bases. CDR3 length: 14 amino acids. V gave up 4 bases and J gave up 4 bases; unmatched junction bases: 6. CDR1 is SNHLY, CDR2 FYNNEI, per germline. The CDR3: CASSGTGGSYGYTF. CDR3 in DNA: TGTGCCAGCAGTGGGACAGGCGGGTCCTATGGCTACACCTTC.

The CDR3 DNA follows: TGTGCCAGCAGCGCTAGCGGAGCATGGTACAATGAGCAGTTCTTC. Translated: CASSASGAWYNEQFF. The chain uses TRBV9 and TRBJ2-1, with 7 bases aligning to TRBD2. Germline values: CDR1 SGDLS, CDR2 YYNGEE. With 3 bases clipped from V and 4 bases from J, the junction kept 7 bases outside the gene matches. The CDR3 has 15 amino acids. The full variable domain, completed using reference TRBV9 and TRBJ2-1, is DSGVTQTPKHLITATGQRVTLRCSPRSGDLSVYWYQQSLDQGLQFLIQYYNGEERAKGNILERFSAQQFPDLHSELNLSSLELGDSALYFCASSASGAWYNEQFFGPGTRLTVL.

The chain recombines TRBV3-1 (or the pseudogene TRBV3-2) with TRBJ1-1; D is perhaps TRBD1 (6 bases). The CDR3 runs 14 residues. Germline CDR1 is LGHDT and CDR2 is YNNKEL (reference sequence). Trimming left V 6 bases short and J 8 bases short, with 19 bases between. DNA for the CDR3: TGTGCCAGCAGTCGGACAGCGAAACCCCCCGAAGCTTTCTTT. Amino acids: CASSRTAKPPEAFF.